One sample yielded the 9 T cell receptor beta chains listed below, sequenced in a study of blood T cell repertoires in COVID-19. Some clones are missing from TCRdb's copy, which holds only in-frame ones; the method was immunoSEQ multiplex PCR. Here the sample spans 350,000 to 400,000 clones, around nine tenths being singletons. Sequenced material: PBMCs or T cells enriched from blood (not recorded which). The receptors here all came from a woman between 25 and 40 years old who had recovered from COVID-19.

The chain has TRBV7-8 and TRBJ2-2; D gene ambiguous. With 0 bases removed from V and 4 bases from J, the gap between germline ends came to 9 bases. The germline V gene encodes CDR1 SGHVS and CDR2 FQNEAQ. The CDR3 runs to 15 residues. Written as DNA, the CDR3 is TGTGCCAGCAGCTTAGCGAGCGAAGGCACCGGGGAGCTGTTTTTT. Its translation: CASSLASEGTGELFF.

CDR3 DNA sequence: TGTGCCAGCAGGGAACAGGGGAACACTGAAGCTTTCTTT. It specifies CASREQGNTEAFF. V and J are TRBV7-2 and TRBJ1-1; D might be TRBD1 (6 bases). Germline CDR1 reads SGHTA; CDR2 reads FQGNSA. The CDR3 is 13 amino acids. Trimming took 6 bases from V and 1 from J, leaving 9 bases between them. The entire variable domain, with the rest obtained from reference TRBV7-2 and TRBJ1-1, is as follows: GAGVSQSPSNKVTEKGKDVELRCDPISGHTALYWYRQSLGQGLEFLIYFQGNSAPDKSGLPSDRFSAERTGGSVSTLTIQRTQQEDSAVYLCASREQGNTEAFFGQGTRLTVV.

The chain combines TRBV7-8 with TRBJ1-2; D may be TRBD1 (5 bases). CDR1 and CDR2 (germline): SGHVS, FQNEAQ. CDR3 length: 13 amino acids. Trimming pared 3 bases from V and 8 bases from J, leaving 13 bases between. The CDR3 region is CASSFGGVMGYTF. The CDR3, as DNA: TGTGCCAGCAGCTTCGGGGGAGTGATGGGCTACACCTTC.

V gene TRBV2 combines with J gene TRBJ1-2, with D unclear. CDR1 and CDR2 (germline): SNHLY, FYNNEI. The V and J ends lost 1 base and 5 bases respectively, with 5 bases between them. This CDR3 is built from 12 residues. The CDR3 region is CASSEETYGYTF. CDR3 nucleotides: TGTGCCAGCAGTGAAGAGACTTATGGCTACACCTTC. The complete variable domain, with remaining parts taken from reference TRBV2 and TRBJ1-2, reads EPEVTQTPSHQVTQMGQEVILRCVPISNHLYFYWYRQILGQKVEFLVSFYNNEISEKSEIFDDQFSVERPDGSNFTLKIRSTKLEDSAMYFCASSEETYGYTFGSGTRLTVV.

The chain links TRBV15 to TRBJ1-4; TRBD1 might be the D (6 bases). Germline assignment: CDR1 LNHNV and CDR2 YYDKDF (reference sequence). Between the trimmed V and J ends, which lost 4 bases and 8 bases, there was a span of 23 bases. CDR3 length: 17 amino acids. The CDR3 DNA reads TGTGCCACCAGCAAATACTTGACAGGAGACAGAGGCGAAAAACTGTTTTTT. The encoded protein is CATSKYLTGDRGEKLFF. Full variable domain (outside the CDR3, taken from reference TRBV15 and TRBJ1-4): DAMVIQNPRYQVTQFGKPVTLSCSQTLNHNVMYWYQQKSSQAPKLLFHYYDKDFNNEADTPDNFQSRRPNTSFCFLDIRSPGLGDTAMYLCATSKYLTGDRGEKLFFGSGTQLSVL.

The gene calls are TRBV19 and TRBJ1-1; D is perhaps TRBD1 (5 bases). CDR3 length equals 16 residues. Germline V lookup: CDR1 LNHDA, CDR2 SQIVND (reference sequence). Trimming shortened V by 7 bases and J by 6 bases, and 24 bases separated the two germline ends. CDR3 sequence (DNA): TGTGCCAGTATCCTTCGGGGAGGGTTGGGGCTCGCTGAAGCTTTCTTT. It specifies CASILRGGLGLAEAFF.

In this sample, this clone turned up once. The chain links TRBV5-4 to TRBJ2-7, with D possibly TRBD2 on 6 matching bases. The CDR3 is made up of 15 amino acids. V was pared by 0 bases and J by 3 bases, with 13 bases between. Germline values: CDR1 SGHNT, CDR2 YYREEE (reference sequence). As DNA, the CDR3 is TGTGCCAGCAGCTTGGGGGGCCCGGGGGTCTACGAGCAGTACTTC. Translation: CASSLGGPGVYEQYF.

This chain joins TRBV28 and TRBJ1-5; D is perhaps TRBD1 (6 bases). There are 13 residues in the CDR3. V gave up 7 bases and J gave up 6 bases, with 13 bases separating them. From germline, CDR1 is MDHEN and CDR2 SYDVKM. The CDR3 sequence: CASNLRGAQPQHF. In nucleotides, the CDR3 is TGTGCCAGCAACCTCAGGGGTGCTCAGCCCCAGCATTTT.

The J gene is TRBJ2-1, the V gene TRBV28, with D possibly matching TRBD2 (5 bases). V lost 5 bases, J lost 7 bases, and 21 bases lay in between. CDR1 is MDHEN, CDR2 SYDVKM, per germline. This CDR3 comprises 16 residues. CDR3 in amino acids: CASSPPGVRFANEQFF. CDR3 nucleotides: TGTGCCAGCAGTCCCCCCGGGGTACGGTTCGCAAATGAGCAGTTCTTC.